The next 32 T cell receptor beta chains were all read from a single sample in a study of blood T cell repertoires in COVID-19. Sequenced by immunoSEQ multiplex PCR; TCRdb stores in-frame clones only, minus some. The sample lists roughly 230,000 clones; roughly 80% were seen once. Material for sequencing was peripheral blood. The receptors shown here come from a woman of 80 years or more with COVID-19, enrolled during active disease.

The rearrangement joins TRBV5-4 to TRBJ1-1, with D possibly TRBD1 on 5 matching bases. Germline CDR1 SGHNT, CDR2 YYREEE (reference sequence). V was clipped by 2 bases and J by 1 base, with 9 bases between them. The CDR3 runs 14 residues. The CDR3 coding sequence is TGTGCCAGCAGCTTAGAGCAGGGGAACACTGAAGCTTTCTTT. It is translated as CASSLEQGNTEAFF.

The chain has TRBV6-2 or TRBV6-3 and TRBJ1-1; 7 nucleotides agree with TRBD1. After removal of 5 bases from V and 1 base from J, the junction contained 7 bases not matched to a gene. Germline lookup yields CDR1 MNHEY and CDR2 SVGEGT. The CDR3 covers 15 residues. The CDR3 reads CASSPQGVGNTEAFF. The CDR3 DNA follows: TGTGCCAGCAGTCCCCAGGGGGTTGGGAACACTGAAGCTTTCTTT.

The gene calls are TRBV29-1 and TRBJ2-5, with TRBD1 identical over 8 bases. From germline, CDR1 is SQVTM and CDR2 ANQGSEA. Trimming removed 4 bases from V and 5 bases from J; junction bases left unmatched: 3. CDR3 length: 12 residues. The CDR3 spells CSVGTGSETQYF. The CDR3 DNA sequence: TGCAGCGTTGGGACAGGGTCGGAGACCCAGTACTTC.

CDR3 sequence reads: CASSSPQGAGGTEAFF. CDR3 coding DNA: TGTGCCAGCAGTTCGCCCCAGGGGGCGGGTGGCACTGAAGCTTTCTTT. The chain uses TRBV28 and TRBJ1-1; 8 bases are a match to TRBD1. Germline CDR1 reads MDHEN; CDR2 reads SYDVKM. After removal of 4 bases from V and 4 bases from J, the junction contained 11 bases not matched to a gene. There are 16 residues in the CDR3.

This clone has more than one count but fewer than ten. The rearrangement joins TRBV10-3 to TRBJ2-2, with D perhaps TRBD2 (5 bases). In germline, CDR1 is ENHRY, CDR2 SYGVKD. CDR3 length: 16 residues. Trimming pared 0 bases from V and 4 bases from J, leaving 12 bases between. CDR3 coding DNA: TGTGCCATCAGTGAGTCCGGCGTTGGAGGCACCGGGGAGCTGTTTTTT. This encodes CAISESGVGGTGELFF.

The chain links TRBV7-2 to TRBJ2-2, with D unclear. Per the germline V gene, CDR1 is SGHTA and CDR2 is FQGNSA. CDR3 size: 16 residues. Trimming pared 4 bases from V and 6 bases from J, leaving 18 bases between. The chain's CDR3 is CASSSNANPRSGELFF. As DNA, the CDR3 is TGTGCCAGCAGCTCAAACGCGAACCCTCGATCCGGGGAGCTGTTTTTT.

J is TRBJ2-1 and V is TRBV9, with D perhaps TRBD2 (5 bases). This CDR3 is 15 amino acids long. Germline-derived CDR1 and CDR2 are SGDLS and YYNGEE. Trimming pared 0 bases from V and 3 bases from J, leaving 10 bases between. The CDR3 DNA reads as TGTGCCAGCAGCGTAGACGGGGTAGGCTACAATGAGCAGTTCTTC. Translation: CASSVDGVGYNEQFF. The variable domain in full, with the rest retrieved from reference TRBV9 and TRBJ2-1, is DSGVTQTPKHLITATGQRVTLRCSPRSGDLSVYWYQQSLDQGLQFLIQYYNGEERAKGNILERFSAQQFPDLHSELNLSSLELGDSALYFCASSVDGVGYNEQFFGPGTRLTVL.

The chain has TRBV3-1 (or the pseudogene TRBV3-2) and TRBJ1-1; TRBD1 might be the D (5 bases). This CDR3 is 14 amino acids long. V lost 5 bases, J lost 3 bases, and 13 bases lay in between. Per germline, CDR1 LGHDT and CDR2 YNNKEL (reference sequence). Written as DNA, the CDR3 is TGTGCCAGCAGCGCCAGGGACTGGGACACTGAAGCTTTCTTT. Protein product: CASSARDWDTEAFF.

This clone was recorded once. V gene TRBV19 combines with J gene TRBJ1-1, with D possibly matching TRBD1 (5 bases). V lost 5 bases to trimming and J lost 1 base, with 8 bases between them. CDR3 length: 13 residues. Germline CDR1 reads LNHDA; CDR2 reads SQIVND (reference sequence). The CDR3 loop is CASSSQGNTEAFF. In DNA, the CDR3 is TGTGCCAGTAGTTCCCAGGGGAACACTGAAGCTTTCTTT.

V is TRBV19 and J is TRBJ2-3; 8 positions agree with TRBD1. V trimming: 10 bases; J trimming: 1 base; junction bases outside the gene matches: 4. This CDR3 comprises 13 residues. From germline, CDR1 is LNHDA and CDR2 SQIVND (reference sequence). The chain's CDR3 is CATVGQGTDTQYF. The CDR3 region has the DNA TGTGCCACGGTGGGACAGGGCACAGATACGCAGTATTTT. The full variable domain, in which reference TRBV19 and TRBJ2-3 provide the parts outside the CDR3, is DGGITQSPKYLFRKEGQNVTLSCEQNLNHDAMYWYRQDPGQGLRLIYYSQIVNDFQKGDIAEGYSVSREKKESFPLTVTSAQKNPTAFYLCATVGQGTDTQYFGPGTRLTVL.

The chain couples TRBV6-4 to TRBJ2-1, with TRBD2 identical over 11 bases. V shed 5 bases and J 8 bases; nucleotides not matched to a gene: 2. CDR3 length equals 13 residues. Germline V gene data show CDR1 as MRHNA and CDR2 as SNTAGT. CDR3 in DNA: TGTGCCAGCAGTTGGACTAGCGGGTATGAGCAGTTCTTC. Translating it yields CASSWTSGYEQFF.

The chain links TRBV7-8 to TRBJ1-2; unclear D gene. The V end was cut by 5 bases, the J end by 3 bases, with 16 bases between. Germline V gene lookup returns CDR1 SGHVS and CDR2 FQNEAQ. The CDR3 extends over 15 amino acids. DNA of the CDR3: TGTGCCAGCAGCCAAGGCGAGGGTTTCGACTATGGCTACACCTTC. This codes for CASSQGEGFDYGYTF.

The chain joins TRBV24-1 to TRBJ2-5, with a possible D match to TRBD2 (5 bases). Germline V gives CDR1 KGHDR, CDR2 SFDVKD. This CDR3 is 19 amino acids long. Deletions cut 3 bases from V and 4 bases from J, with 26 bases between. The CDR3 DNA sequence: TGTGCCACCAGTGATACAAGAGGCCTAGATGGAGGCGCGGGAGAGACCCAGTACTTC. This translates into CATSDTRGLDGGAGETQYF.

The chain recombines TRBV7-2 with TRBJ1-3; TRBD1 matches 7 bases. The CDR3 is 15 amino acids. J lost 2 bases, V lost 3 bases, and 4 bases had no gene match. CDR1 is SGHTA and CDR2 is FQGNSA in the germline V gene. CDR3: CASSLARGTGNTIYF. CDR3 nucleotides: TGTGCCAGCAGCTTGGCCAGGGGGACTGGAAACACCATATATTTT. Full variable domain (remainder filled in from reference TRBV7-2 and TRBJ1-3): GAGVSQSPSNKVTEKGKDVELRCDPISGHTALYWYRQSLGQGLEFLIYFQGNSAPDKSGLPSDRFSAERTGGSVSTLTIQRTQQEDSAVYLCASSLARGTGNTIYFGEGSWLTVV.

The V gene is TRBV5-1, the J gene TRBJ1-1, with unresolved D. CDR3 length: 14 amino acids. Trimming left V 5 bases short and J 2 bases short, with 13 bases between. In germline, CDR1 is SGHRS, CDR2 YFSETQ. The CDR3 reads CASRPTASNTEAFF. CDR3 coding DNA: TGCGCCAGCAGACCTACCGCGTCCAACACTGAAGCTTTCTTT.

The V and J genes are TRBV29-1 and TRBJ2-7, with D perhaps TRBD2 (6 bases). Germline V gives CDR1 SQVTM, CDR2 ANQGSEA. V lost 2 bases and J lost 1, with 12 bases in between. The CDR3 covers 14 residues. The CDR3 protein is CSVERDGGSYEQYF. The CDR3 coding sequence is TGCAGCGTTGAAAGGGACGGGGGATCCTACGAGCAGTACTTC.

CDR3 sequence (DNA): TGTGCCACCAGTGACCCAACGGGAATCTACTCCTACGAGCAGTACGTC. Translation gives CATSDPTGIYSYEQYV. The chain is built from TRBV24-1 and TRBJ2-7; D possibly corresponds to TRBD2 (5 bases). Trimming removed 4 bases from V and 0 bases from J, with 15 bases in between. This CDR3 has 16 amino acids. Germline CDR1 KGHDR, CDR2 SFDVKD.

This chain connects TRBV30 to TRBJ1-1, with 8 bases that match TRBD1. This CDR3 has 11 amino acids. CDR1 is GTSNPN, CDR2 SVGIG, per germline (reference sequence). V was pared by 8 bases and J by 7 bases, with 6 bases of the junction left unmatched. The CDR3 sequence: CAADRGGEAFF. CDR3 DNA: TGTGCCGCCGACAGGGGCGGTGAAGCTTTCTTT.

The sample holds one count of this clone. The chain joins TRBV10-3 to TRBJ1-3; 10 bases fit TRBD1. The trim removed 8 bases at V and 3 bases at J, leaving 1 base unmatched. The CDR3 loop spans 13 amino acids. Germline V gene lookup returns CDR1 ENHRY and CDR2 SYGVKD. Here the CDR3 DNA reads TGTGCCATCGGACAGGGGGTTGGAAACACCATATATTTT. Amino acid sequence: CAIGQGVGNTIYF.

The rearrangement uses TRBV11-3 and TRBJ2-3; D might be TRBD2 (5 bases). The CDR3 has 12 residues. The germline CDR1 and CDR2 sequences are SGHNT and YENEEA. Trimming stripped 5 bases from V and 5 bases from J, with 8 bases between. In DNA, the CDR3 is TGTGCCAGCAGCAGAGGAGGAGATACGCAGTATTTT. It encodes CASSRGGDTQYF.

In its sample, this clone was seen a few times. This chain uses TRBV27 with TRBJ2-1, with 16 bases lining up with TRBD2. The trim removed 8 bases at V and 10 bases at J, leaving 11 bases unmatched. The CDR3 runs 16 residues. Germline assignment: CDR1 MNHEY and CDR2 SMNVEV (reference sequence). The CDR3 DNA sequence: TGTGCCAGCGCAGGGACTAGCGGGGGGGGATTTGCCGAGCAGTTCTTC. It codes for CASAGTSGGGFAEQFF.

The CDR3 loop reads CASTGTGLTDTQYF. The CDR3 nucleotides are TGTGCCAGCACGGGGACAGGGCTCACAGATACGCAGTATTTT. This sequence joins TRBV7-9 and TRBJ2-3, with 9 bases aligning to TRBD1. Germline V gene data show CDR1 as SEHNR and CDR2 as FQNEAQ (reference sequence). J lost 2 bases, V lost 7 bases, and 4 bases had no gene match. The CDR3 consists of 14 residues.

This clone has a handful of counts. This chain connects TRBV5-4 to TRBJ2-7; 7 positions agree with TRBD1. This CDR3 has 15 amino acids. CDR1 is SGHNT, CDR2 YYREEE, per germline (reference sequence). After removal of 4 bases from V and 3 bases from J, the junction contained 10 bases not matched to a gene. CDR3 protein: CASSADRTPFYEQYF. The CDR3 DNA follows: TGTGCCAGCAGCGCGGACAGGACTCCTTTCTACGAGCAGTACTTC.

V and J are TRBV11-2 and TRBJ1-5; 10 bases map to TRBD1. Per germline, CDR1 SGHAT and CDR2 FQNNGV. The J segment lost 11 bases and the V segment lost 1 base, leaving 14 bases of the junction unmatched. The CDR3 sequence is 17 residues long. The DNA for the CDR3 is TGTGCCAGCAGCTTAGGCACGACAGGGGGCTCTAGGGGGGCCCAGCATTTT. Translation: CASSLGTTGGSRGAQHF. Combining the CDR3 with reference TRBV11-2 and TRBJ1-5 gives the whole variable domain EAGVAQSPRYKIIEKRQSVAFWCNPISGHATLYWYQQILGQGPKLLIQFQNNGVVDDSQLPKDRFSAERLKGVDSTLKIQPAKLEDSAVYLCASSLGTTGGSRGAQHFGDGTRLSIL.

V is TRBV7-2 and J is TRBJ2-5; 9 nucleotides line up with TRBD1. Trimming took 7 bases from V and 1 from J; bases not matched to a gene: 7. The CDR3 is 15 amino acids. In germline, CDR1 is SGHTA, CDR2 FQGNSA. The DNA of the CDR3 is TGTGCCAGCACATCGGACAGGGGCACCCAAGAGACCCAGTACTTC. Its protein product is CASTSDRGTQETQYF.

V usage is TRBV7-2 and J usage is TRBJ2-2, with a possible D match to TRBD2 (7 bases). Germline CDR1 SGHTA, CDR2 FQGNSA. The CDR3 spans 13 residues. V gave up 5 bases and J gave up 6 bases, with 10 bases separating them. CDR3 nucleotides: TGTGCCAGCAGCATAGGGGGGGCCGGGGAGCTGTTTTTT. Translated, it gives CASSIGGAGELFF.

The chain recombines TRBV20-1 with TRBJ1-2; 8 nucleotides line up with TRBD1. J gave up 5 bases and V 3 bases, and 20 bases lay outside the gene matches. Germline CDR1 reads DFQATT; CDR2 reads SNEGSKA (reference sequence). This CDR3 is built from 18 residues. Here the CDR3 DNA reads TGCAGTGCTAGTCCTCAGGAACAGGGGGGAGGCTATGGGTATGGCTACACCTTC. Amino acid sequence: CSASPQEQGGGYGYGYTF.

The chain has TRBV24-1 and TRBJ1-2; 9 bases agree with TRBD1. CDR1 and CDR2 from the germline V gene are KGHDR and SFDVKD. The V and J ends lost 6 bases and 2 bases, in that order; junction bases with no gene match: 9. The CDR3 extends over 16 amino acids. CDR3 coding DNA: TGTGCCACCAGTACGCCCCCGGGACAGGGAAACTATGGCTACACCTTC. This codes for CATSTPPGQGNYGYTF.

This sequence joins TRBV24-1 and TRBJ2-3; tentatively, D is TRBD1 (5 bases). V lost 7 bases and J 1 base, leaving 8 bases between the germline ends. The CDR3 is 13 residues long. Germline V gene lookup returns CDR1 KGHDR and CDR2 SFDVKD. The CDR3 protein is CATRKTGTDTQYF. CDR3 in DNA: TGTGCCACCAGAAAGACAGGCACAGATACGCAGTATTTT.

V gene TRBV28 combines with J gene TRBJ1-1, with 9 nucleotides matching TRBD1. The CDR3 is 16 amino acids. Trimming took 2 bases from V and 6 from J; bases not matched to a gene: 10. Germline V CDR1 and CDR2: MDHEN, SYDVKM. This CDR3 is CASSLSTGGTGAEAFF. The CDR3 nucleotides read TGTGCCAGCAGTTTAAGTACAGGGGGCACTGGGGCTGAAGCTTTCTTT. The full variable domain, completed using reference TRBV28 and TRBJ1-1, is DVKVTQSSRYLVKRTGEKVFLECVQDMDHENMFWYRQDPGLGLRLIYFSYDVKMKEKGDIPEGYSVSREKKERFSLILESASTNQTSMYLCASSLSTGGTGAEAFFGQGTRLTVV.

The chain employs TRBV3-1 (or the pseudogene TRBV3-2) and TRBJ2-1; 10 nucleotides line up with TRBD2. This CDR3 is 15 amino acids long. The V gene end was trimmed by 2 bases and the J gene end by 2 bases; junction bases not matched to a gene: 0. Germline assignment: CDR1 LGHDT and CDR2 YNNKEL (reference sequence). DNA for the CDR3: TGTGCCAGCAGCCAAACTAGCGGGGCCTACAATGAGCAGTTCTTC. Its protein is CASSQTSGAYNEQFF.

In the case of this clone: Other DNA sequences within the sample encode an identical CDR3. V and J are TRBV5-1 and TRBJ1-5; 7 nucleotides agree with TRBD1. The germline gives CDR1 SGHRS, CDR2 YFSETQ. CDR3 length equals 14 residues. Unmatched junction bases numbered 3, after V lost 3 bases and J lost 3 bases. This chain's CDR3 is CASSSGQLNQPQHF. The CDR3 nucleotides read TGCGCCAGCAGCTCGGGACAGCTCAATCAGCCCCAGCATTTT.